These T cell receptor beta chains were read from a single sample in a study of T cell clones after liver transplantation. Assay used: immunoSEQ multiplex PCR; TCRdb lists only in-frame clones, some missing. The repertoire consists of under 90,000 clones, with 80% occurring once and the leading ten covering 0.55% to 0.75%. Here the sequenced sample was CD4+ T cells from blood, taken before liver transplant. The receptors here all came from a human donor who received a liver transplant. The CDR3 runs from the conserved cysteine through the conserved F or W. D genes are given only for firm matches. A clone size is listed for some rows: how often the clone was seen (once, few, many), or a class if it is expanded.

CASSPPARVTEAFF | TGTGCCAGCTCACCACCGGCTCGGGTCACTGAAGCTTTCTTT | TRBV18 | . | TRBJ1-1 | .
CATSTIGGRSGANVLTF | TGTGCCACCAGCACCATAGGGGGACGCTCTGGGGCCAACGTCCTGACTTTC | TRBV15 | . | TRBJ2-6 | .
CASSLALRTDTQYF | TGTGCCAGCAGCCTAGCCCTACGCACAGATACGCAGTATTTT | TRBV6-5 | . | TRBJ2-3 | .
CASRTGGSAYEQYF | TGTGCCAGCAGGACGGGAGGTTCGGCCTACGAGCAGTACTTC | TRBV28 | TRBD2 | TRBJ2-7 | .
CASSQQGSTGELFF | TGTGCCAGCAGCCAACAGGGTTCCACCGGGGAGCTGTTTTTT | TRBV14 | . | TRBJ2-2 | .
CASSFLGAAGELFF | TGTGCCAGCAGCTTCCTGGGGGCTGCCGGGGAGCTGTTTTTT | TRBV5-6 | . | TRBJ2-2 | .
CASSFNNQPQHF | TGTGCCAGCAGTTTTAACAATCAGCCCCAGCATTTT | TRBV28 | . | TRBJ1-5 | .
CASSLWDRAVRPQHF | TGTGCCAGCAGTTTGTGGGACAGGGCCGTCAGGCCCCAGCATTTT | TRBV28 | TRBD1 | TRBJ1-5 | .
CASTRGLSSGANVLTF | TGCGCCAGCACAAGGGGCCTTAGCTCTGGGGCCAACGTCCTGACTTTC | TRBV4-1 | . | TRBJ2-6 | once
CASSLGASYEQYF | TGTGCCAGCAGTTTAGGGGCCAGCTACGAGCAGTACTTC | TRBV28 | . | TRBJ2-7 | few
CASSFLSYEQYF | TGTGCCAGCAGCTTTCTTTCCTACGAGCAGTACTTC | TRBV5-4 | . | TRBJ2-7 | .
CAISPMAGGYGYTF | TGTGCCATCAGTCCCATGGCGGGGGGCTATGGCTACACCTTC | TRBV10-3 | . | TRBJ1-2 | .
CASSYPPGETQYF | TGTGCCAGCAGTTACCCTCCGGGAGAGACCCAGTACTTC | TRBV6-5 | . | TRBJ2-5 | .
CSAGTSGRREQFF | TGCAGCGCCGGGACTAGCGGGAGAAGGGAGCAGTTCTTC | TRBV29-1 | TRBD2 | TRBJ2-1 | few
CASSLLADTQYF | TGTGCCAGCAGCTTATTGGCGGATACGCAGTATTTT | TRBV7-2 | . | TRBJ2-3 | .
CASSYPSGRALGETQYF | TGTGCCAGCAGCTACCCTAGCGGGAGGGCCTTAGGAGAGACCCAGTACTTC | TRBV7-8 | TRBD2 | TRBJ2-5 | once
CASSLPGQNYEQYF | TGTGCCAGCAGCTTACCGGGACAGAACTACGAGCAGTACTTC | TRBV5-4 | TRBD1 | TRBJ2-7 | .
CASSSPGQTYNEQFF | TGTGCCAGCAGCTCTCCGGGACAGACCTACAATGAGCAGTTCTTC | TRBV7-3 | TRBD1 | TRBJ2-1 | .
CASSFGLNYGYTF | TGCGCCAGCAGTTTTGGCCTTAACTATGGCTACACCTTC | TRBV5-1 | . | TRBJ1-2 | .
CASSVTTDPTGELFF | TGTGCCAGCAGCGTGACGACAGATCCCACCGGGGAGCTGTTTTTT | TRBV9 | . | TRBJ2-2 | .
CASRNRGSSHEKLFF | TGTGCCAGCAGAAACAGGGGGTCATCACATGAAAAACTGTTTTTT | TRBV11-2 | TRBD1 | TRBJ1-4 | few